This T cell receptor beta chain was captured by sequencing in a study of siplizumab effects on memory and regulatory T cells. Study conclusions and caveats: In controls, 26.9% of mappable alloreactive CD4+ clones were Treg-derived on average, versus just under 70% with siplizumab.

The protocol was immunoSEQ multiplex PCR, while the TCRdb copy is restricted to in-frame clones and leaves out a portion. Of some 90,000 clones in the sample, approximately 90% were seen once. Germline trimming cut 3 bases from V and 5 bases from J; bases unmatched to any gene: 11. CDR3 length: 16 amino acids. CDR1 and CDR2 (germline): SEHNR, FQNEAQ (reference sequence). With respect to this clone: The antigen is not known.

The material sequenced was CD4+ T cells sorted from blood. V usage is TRBV7-9 and J usage is TRBJ2-7; 9 nucleotides match TRBD1. The sequence came from a human donor in good health. The DNA for the CDR3 is TGTGCCAGCAGCTTGCCCGTGGGGACAGGGCTCGACGAGCAGTACTTC. Translated, it gives CASSLPVGTGLDEQYF.